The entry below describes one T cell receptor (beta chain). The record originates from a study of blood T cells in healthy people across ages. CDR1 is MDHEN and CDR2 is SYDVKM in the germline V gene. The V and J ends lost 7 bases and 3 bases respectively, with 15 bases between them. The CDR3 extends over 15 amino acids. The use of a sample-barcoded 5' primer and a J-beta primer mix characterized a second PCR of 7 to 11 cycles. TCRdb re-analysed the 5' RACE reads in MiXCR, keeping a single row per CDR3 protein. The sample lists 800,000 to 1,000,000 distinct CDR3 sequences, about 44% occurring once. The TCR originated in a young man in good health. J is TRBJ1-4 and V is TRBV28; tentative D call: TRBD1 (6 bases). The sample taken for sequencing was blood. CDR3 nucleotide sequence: TGTGCCAGCACGAAGGGGGGGAAGGCTAATGAAAAACTGTTTTTT. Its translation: CASTKGGKANEKLFF.